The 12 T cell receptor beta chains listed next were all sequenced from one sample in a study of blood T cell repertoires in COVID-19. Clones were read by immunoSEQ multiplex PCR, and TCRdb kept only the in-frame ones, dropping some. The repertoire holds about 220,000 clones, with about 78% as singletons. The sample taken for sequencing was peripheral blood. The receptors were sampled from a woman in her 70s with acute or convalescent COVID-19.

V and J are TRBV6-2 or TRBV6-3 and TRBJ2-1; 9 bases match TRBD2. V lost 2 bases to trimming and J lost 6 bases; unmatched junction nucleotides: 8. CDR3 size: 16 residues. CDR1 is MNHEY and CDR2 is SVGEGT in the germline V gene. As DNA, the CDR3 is TGTGCCAGCAGTTACGTTTGGTCTAGCGGGGCCAATGAGCAGTTCTTC. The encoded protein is CASSYVWSSGANEQFF.

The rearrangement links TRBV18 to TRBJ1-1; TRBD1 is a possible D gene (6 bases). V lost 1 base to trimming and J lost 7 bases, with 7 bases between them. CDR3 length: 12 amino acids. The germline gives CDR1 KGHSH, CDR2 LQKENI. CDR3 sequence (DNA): TGTGCCAGCTCACCACAAGGGGGTGAAGCTTTCTTT. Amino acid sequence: CASSPQGGEAFF.

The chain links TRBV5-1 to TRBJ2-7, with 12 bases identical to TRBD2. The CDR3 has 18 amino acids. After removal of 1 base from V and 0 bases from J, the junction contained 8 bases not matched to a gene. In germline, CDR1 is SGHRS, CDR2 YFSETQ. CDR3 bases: TGCGCCAGCAGCTTGAGTACTAGCGGGGGGACCAGCTCCTACGAGCAGTACTTC. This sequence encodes CASSLSTSGGTSSYEQYF.

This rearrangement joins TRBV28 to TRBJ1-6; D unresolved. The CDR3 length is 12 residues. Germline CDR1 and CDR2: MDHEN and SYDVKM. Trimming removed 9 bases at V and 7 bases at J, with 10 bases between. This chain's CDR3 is CASTGGNSPLHF. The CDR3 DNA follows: TGTGCCAGTACTGGAGGGAATTCACCCCTCCACTTT.

The CDR3 coding sequence is TGTGCCAGCAGTGTTTCTACGGGACAGTATGGCTACACCTTC. It codes for CASSVSTGQYGYTF. The rearrangement links TRBV9 to TRBJ1-2; TRBD1 matches 7 bases. CDR3 size: 14 residues. The trim removed 5 bases at V and 5 bases at J, leaving 9 bases unmatched. The germline CDR1 and CDR2 sequences are SGDLS and YYNGEE.

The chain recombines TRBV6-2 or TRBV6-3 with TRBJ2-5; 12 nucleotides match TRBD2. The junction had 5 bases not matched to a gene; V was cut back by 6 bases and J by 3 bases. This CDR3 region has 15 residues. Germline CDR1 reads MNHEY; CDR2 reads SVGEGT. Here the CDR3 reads CASRPSGGAKETQYF. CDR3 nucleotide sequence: TGTGCCAGCAGACCTAGCGGGGGGGCGAAAGAGACCCAGTACTTC.

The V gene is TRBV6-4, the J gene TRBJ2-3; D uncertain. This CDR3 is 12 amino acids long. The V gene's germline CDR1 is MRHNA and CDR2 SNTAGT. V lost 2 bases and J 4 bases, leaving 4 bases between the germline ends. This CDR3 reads CASSDAADTQYF. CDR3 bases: TGTGCCAGCAGTGACGCGGCAGATACGCAGTATTTT.

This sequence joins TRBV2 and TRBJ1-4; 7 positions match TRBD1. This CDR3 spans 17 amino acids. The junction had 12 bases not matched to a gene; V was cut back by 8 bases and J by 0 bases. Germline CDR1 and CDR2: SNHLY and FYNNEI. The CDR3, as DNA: TGTGCCAGCCGCGAGACAGGGTCTGTCCCAACTAATGAAAAACTGTTTTTT. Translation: CASRETGSVPTNEKLFF.

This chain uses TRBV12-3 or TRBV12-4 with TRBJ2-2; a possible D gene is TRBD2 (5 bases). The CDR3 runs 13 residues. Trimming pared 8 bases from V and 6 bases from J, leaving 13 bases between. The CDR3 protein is CASRLTSSGELFF. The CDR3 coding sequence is TGTGCCAGCCGACTTACTAGTTCCGGGGAGCTGTTTTTT.

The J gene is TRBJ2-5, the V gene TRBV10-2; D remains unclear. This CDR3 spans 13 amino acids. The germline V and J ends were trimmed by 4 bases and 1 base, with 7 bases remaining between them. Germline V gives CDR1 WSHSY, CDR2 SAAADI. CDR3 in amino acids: CASSASLQETQYF. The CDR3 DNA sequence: TGCGCCAGCAGTGCAAGCCTCCAAGAGACCCAGTACTTC.

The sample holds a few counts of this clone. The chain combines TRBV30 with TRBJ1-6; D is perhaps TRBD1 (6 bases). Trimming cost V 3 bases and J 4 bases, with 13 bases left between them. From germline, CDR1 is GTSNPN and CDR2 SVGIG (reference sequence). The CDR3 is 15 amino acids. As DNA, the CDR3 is TGTGCCTGGAGCCTCAGGGGCCAGTATAATTCACCCCTCCACTTT. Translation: CAWSLRGQYNSPLHF.

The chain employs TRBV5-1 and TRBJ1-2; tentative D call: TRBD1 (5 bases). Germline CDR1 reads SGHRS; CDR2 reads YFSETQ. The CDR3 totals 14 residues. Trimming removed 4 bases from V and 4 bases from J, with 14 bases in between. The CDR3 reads CASSASTEGYGYTF. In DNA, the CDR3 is TGCGCCAGCAGCGCGTCGACAGAAGGCTATGGCTACACCTTC.